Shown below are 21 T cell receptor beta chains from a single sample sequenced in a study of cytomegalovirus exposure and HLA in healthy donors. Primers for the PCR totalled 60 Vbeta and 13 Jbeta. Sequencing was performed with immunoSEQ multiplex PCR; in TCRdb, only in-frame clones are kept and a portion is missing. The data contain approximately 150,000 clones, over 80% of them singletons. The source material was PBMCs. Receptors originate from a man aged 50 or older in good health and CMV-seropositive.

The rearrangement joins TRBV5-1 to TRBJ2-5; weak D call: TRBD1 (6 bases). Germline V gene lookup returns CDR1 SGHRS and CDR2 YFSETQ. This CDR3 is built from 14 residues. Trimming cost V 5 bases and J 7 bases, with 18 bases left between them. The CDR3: CASRETATGGTQYF. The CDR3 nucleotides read TGCGCCAGCAGAGAAACCGCGACAGGCGGGACCCAGTACTTC. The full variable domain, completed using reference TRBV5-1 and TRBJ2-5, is KAGVTQTPRYLIKTRGQQVTLSCSPISGHRSVSWYQQTPGQGLQFLFEYFSETQRNKGNFPGRFSGRQFSNSRSEMNVSTLELGDSALYLCASRETATGGTQYFGPGTRLLVL.

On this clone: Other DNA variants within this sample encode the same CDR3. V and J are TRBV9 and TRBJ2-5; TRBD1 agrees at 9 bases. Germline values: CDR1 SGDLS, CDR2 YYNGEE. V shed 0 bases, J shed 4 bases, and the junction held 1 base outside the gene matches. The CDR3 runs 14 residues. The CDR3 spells CASSVDRGRETQYF. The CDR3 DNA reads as TGTGCCAGCAGCGTAGACAGGGGGCGAGAGACCCAGTACTTC.

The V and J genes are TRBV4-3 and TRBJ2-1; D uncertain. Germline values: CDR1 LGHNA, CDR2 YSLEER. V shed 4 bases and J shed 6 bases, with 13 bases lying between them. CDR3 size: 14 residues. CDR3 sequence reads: CASSPVAASNEQFF. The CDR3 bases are TGCGCCAGCAGCCCGGTGGCTGCTAGCAATGAGCAGTTCTTC.

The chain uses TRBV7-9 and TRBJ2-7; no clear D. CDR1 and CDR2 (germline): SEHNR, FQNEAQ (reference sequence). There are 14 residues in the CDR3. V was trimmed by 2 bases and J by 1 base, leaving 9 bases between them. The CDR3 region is CASSLPLSSYEQYF. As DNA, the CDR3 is TGTGCCAGCAGCTTACCGTTGTCGTCCTACGAGCAGTACTTC.

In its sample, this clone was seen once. The CDR3 DNA is TGTGCCAGCAACCCGGGACAGGGAGGAATTGAGCAGTTCTTC. This encodes CASNPGQGGIEQFF. This chain joins TRBV7-8 and TRBJ2-1, with TRBD1 matching 9 bases. The CDR3 is 14 amino acids. With 7 bases clipped from V and 9 bases from J, the junction kept 10 bases outside the gene matches. The V gene's germline CDR1 is SGHVS and CDR2 FQNEAQ.

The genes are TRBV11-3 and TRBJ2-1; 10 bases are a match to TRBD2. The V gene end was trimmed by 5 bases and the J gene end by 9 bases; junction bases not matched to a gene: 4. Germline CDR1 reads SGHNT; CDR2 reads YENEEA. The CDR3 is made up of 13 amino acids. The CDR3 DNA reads TGTGCCAGCAGCCTCACTAGCGGGACTGAGCAGTTCTTC. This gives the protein CASSLTSGTEQFF. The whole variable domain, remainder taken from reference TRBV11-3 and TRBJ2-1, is EAGVVQSPRYKIIEKKQPVAFWCNPISGHNTLYWYLQNLGQGPELLIRYENEEAVDDSQLPKDRFSAERLKGVDSTLKIQPAELGDSAVYLCASSLTSGTEQFFGPGTRLTVL.

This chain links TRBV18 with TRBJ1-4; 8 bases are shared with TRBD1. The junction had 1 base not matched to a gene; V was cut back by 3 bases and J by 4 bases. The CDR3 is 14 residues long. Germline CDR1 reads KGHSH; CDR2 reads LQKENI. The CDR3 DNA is TGTGCCAGCTCACCGGGACAGGATAATGAAAAACTGTTTTTT. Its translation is CASSPGQDNEKLFF.

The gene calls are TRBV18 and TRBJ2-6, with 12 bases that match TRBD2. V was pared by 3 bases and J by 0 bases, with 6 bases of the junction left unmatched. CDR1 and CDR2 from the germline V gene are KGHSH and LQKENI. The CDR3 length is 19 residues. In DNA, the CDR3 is TGTGCCAGCTCACCTACGACTAGCGGGGGCAACTCTGGGGCCAACGTCCTGACTTTC. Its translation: CASSPTTSGGNSGANVLTF.

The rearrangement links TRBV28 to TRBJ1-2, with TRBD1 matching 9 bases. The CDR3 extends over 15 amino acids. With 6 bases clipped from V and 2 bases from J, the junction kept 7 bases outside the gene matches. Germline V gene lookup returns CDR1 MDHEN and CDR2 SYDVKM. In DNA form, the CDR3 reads TGTGCCAGCAGGGGGACAGGGACGGGCAACTATGGCTACACCTTC. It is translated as CASRGTGTGNYGYTF.

CDR3 residues: CASSHPRDRENYGYTF. The CDR3 DNA sequence: TGCGCCAGCAGTCACCCCCGGGACAGGGAGAACTATGGCTACACCTTC. The V call is TRBV23-1, the J call TRBJ1-2; 9 bases match TRBD1. TRBV23-1 is placed among ORFs of uncertain function. The CDR3 loop spans 16 amino acids. V shed 3 bases, J shed 2 bases, and the junction held 7 bases outside the gene matches.

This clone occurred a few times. CDR3 sequence: CASSPQGGAPREQYF. For the CDR3, the DNA is TGTGCCAGCAGCCCACAAGGGGGGGCCCCTCGCGAGCAGTACTTC. This chain links TRBV11-2 with TRBJ2-7, with a weak D call TRBD2 (7 bases). The V end was cut by 5 bases, the J end by 6 bases, with 20 bases between. Germline CDR1 is SGHAT and CDR2 is FQNNGV. The CDR3 is made up of 15 amino acids.

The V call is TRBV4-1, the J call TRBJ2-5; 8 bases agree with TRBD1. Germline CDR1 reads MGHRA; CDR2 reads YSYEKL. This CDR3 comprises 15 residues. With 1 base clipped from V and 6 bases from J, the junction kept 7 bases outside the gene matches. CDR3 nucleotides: TGCGCCAGCAGCCAAGTTGGCAGGGGGCTTAAGACCCAGTACTTC. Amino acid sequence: CASSQVGRGLKTQYF.

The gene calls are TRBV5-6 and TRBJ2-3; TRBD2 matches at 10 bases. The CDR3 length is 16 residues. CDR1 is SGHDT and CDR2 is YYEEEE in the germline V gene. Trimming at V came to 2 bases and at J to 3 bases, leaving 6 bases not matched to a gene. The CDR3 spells CASSFPSGGPTDTQYF. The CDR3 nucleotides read TGTGCCAGCAGCTTCCCTAGCGGGGGTCCAACAGATACGCAGTATTTT. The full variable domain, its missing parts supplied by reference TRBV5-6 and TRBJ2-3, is DAGVTQSPTHLIKTRGQQVTLRCSPKSGHDTVSWYQQALGQGPQFIFQYYEEEERQRGNFPDRFSGHQFPNYSSELNVNALLLGDSALYLCASSFPSGGPTDTQYFGPGTRLTVL.

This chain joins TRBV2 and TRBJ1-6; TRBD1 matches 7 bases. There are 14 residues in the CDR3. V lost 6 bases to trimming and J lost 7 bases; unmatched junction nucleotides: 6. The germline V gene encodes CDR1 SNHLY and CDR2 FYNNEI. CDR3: CASSPGTVNSPLHF. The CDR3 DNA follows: TGTGCCAGCAGCCCCGGGACAGTGAATTCACCCCTCCACTTT.

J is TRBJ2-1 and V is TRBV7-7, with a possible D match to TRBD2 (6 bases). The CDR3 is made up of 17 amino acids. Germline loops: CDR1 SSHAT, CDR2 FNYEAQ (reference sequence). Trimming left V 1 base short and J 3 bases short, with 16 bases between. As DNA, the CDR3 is TGTGCCAGCAGCTTAGGACCGGTGGAGGGTCGCTACAATGAGCAGTTCTTC. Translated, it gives CASSLGPVEGRYNEQFF.

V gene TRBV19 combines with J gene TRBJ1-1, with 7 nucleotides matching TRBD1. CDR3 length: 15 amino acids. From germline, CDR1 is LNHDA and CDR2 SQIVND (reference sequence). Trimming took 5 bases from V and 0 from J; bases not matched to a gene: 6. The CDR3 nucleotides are TGTGCCAGTAGTCCTCAGACAGGGATGAACACTGAAGCTTTCTTT. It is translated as CASSPQTGMNTEAFF.

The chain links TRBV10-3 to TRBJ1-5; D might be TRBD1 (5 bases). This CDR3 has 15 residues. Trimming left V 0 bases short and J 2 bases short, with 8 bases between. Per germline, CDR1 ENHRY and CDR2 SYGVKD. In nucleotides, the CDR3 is TGTGCCATCAGTGAGTCGGGAGGGGGCAATCAGCCCCAGCATTTT. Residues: CAISESGGGNQPQHF.

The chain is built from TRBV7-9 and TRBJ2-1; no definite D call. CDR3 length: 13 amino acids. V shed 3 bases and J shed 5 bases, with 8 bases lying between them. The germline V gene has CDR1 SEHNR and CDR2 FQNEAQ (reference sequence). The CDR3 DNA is TGTGCCAGCAGCTTGCGGATCGACAATGAGCAGTTCTTC. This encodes CASSLRIDNEQFF. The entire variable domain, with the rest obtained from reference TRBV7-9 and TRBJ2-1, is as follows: DTGVSQNPRHKITKRGQNVTFRCDPISEHNRLYWYRQTLGQGPEFLTYFQNEAQLEKSRLLSDRFSAERPKGSFSTLEIQRTEQGDSAMYLCASSLRIDNEQFFGPGTRLTVL.

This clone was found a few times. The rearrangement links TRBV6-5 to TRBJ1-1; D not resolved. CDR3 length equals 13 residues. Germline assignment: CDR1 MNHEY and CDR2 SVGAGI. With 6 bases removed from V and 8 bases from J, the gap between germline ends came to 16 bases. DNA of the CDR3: TGTGCCAGCAGCGAGATCGTTGCTACCGAAGCTTTCTTT. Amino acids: CASSEIVATEAFF.

The CDR3 region is CASSLQGEETQYF. The CDR3 region has the DNA TGCGCCAGCAGCTTACAGGGGGAAGAGACCCAGTACTTC. The genes are TRBV5-1 and TRBJ2-5; 8 nucleotides align to TRBD1. This CDR3 comprises 13 residues. V gave up 2 bases and J gave up 3 bases; unmatched junction bases: 0. The germline V gene encodes CDR1 SGHRS and CDR2 YFSETQ.

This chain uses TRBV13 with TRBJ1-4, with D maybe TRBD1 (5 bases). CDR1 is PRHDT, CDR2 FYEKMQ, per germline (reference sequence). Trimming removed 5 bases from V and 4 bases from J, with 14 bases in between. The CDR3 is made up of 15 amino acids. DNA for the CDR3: TGTGCCAGCAGCGCAAGACAGACAGTTAATGAAAAACTGTTTTTT. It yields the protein CASSARQTVNEKLFF. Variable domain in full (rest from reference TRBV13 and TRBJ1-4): AAGVIQSPRHLIKEKRETATLKCYPIPRHDTVYWYQQGPGQDPQFLISFYEKMQSDKGSIPDRFSAQQFSDYHSELNMSSLELGDSALYFCASSARQTVNEKLFFGSGTQLSVL.